The rows below give T cell receptor beta chains drawn from one sample of a study of shared clonotypes between healthy human individuals. Measured with immunoSEQ multiplex PCR; TCRdb has only the in-frame clones, and not every one. The sample consists of 650,000 to 700,000 clones, around 91% of them appearing once. The sample consisted of memory CD8+ T cells from PBMCs. These receptors were obtained from a man aged 18 to 29 in good health. Some clones in this sample may be carry-over from other donors' samples. Both conserved end residues are part of each CDR3. A D gene is named only where the DNA matches it firmly. Clone size appears in some rows only: once, few, many, or a class for an expanded clone.

d_call j_call v_call clone_size cdr3_aa cdr3_nt
TRBD2 TRBJ2-3 TRBV28 . CASSGTSGTDTQYF TGTGCCAGCAGTGGGACTAGCGGCACAGATACGCAGTATTTT
. TRBJ2-7 TRBV27 . CASSWTGPSYEQYF TGTGCCAGCAGTTGGACGGGACCCTCCTACGAGCAGTACTTC
. TRBJ2-4 TRBV7-9 . CASSLLEGGRGAKNIQYF TGTGCCAGCAGCCTTCTTGAGGGGGGCAGGGGAGCCAAAAACATTCAGTACTTC
. TRBJ2-2 TRBV7-9 . CASSLHMNTGELFF TGTGCCAGCAGCTTACACATGAACACCGGGGAGCTGTTTTTT
. TRBJ2-7 TRBV21-1 . CASSSGPGSYEQYF TGTGCCAGCTCATCGGGGCCGGGGTCCTACGAGCAGTACTTC
. TRBJ2-1 TRBV5-4 . CASSLRHEQFF TGTGCCAGCAGCTTAAGACATGAGCAGTTCTTC
TRBD2 TRBJ2-1 TRBV28 . CASAGGEGQLNEQFF TGTGCCAGCGCGGGAGGGGAGGGCCAACTTAATGAGCAGTTCTTC
. TRBJ2-1 TRBV9 once CASSVGLSSYNEQFF TGTGCCAGCAGCGTAGGTCTTAGCTCCTACAATGAGCAGTTCTTC
. TRBJ2-2 TRBV10-1 . CASSGLKSGELFF TGCGCCAGCAGTGGACTGAAGAGCGGGGAGCTGTTTTTT
TRBD2 TRBJ2-7 TRBV5-6 once CASSFSRGRRYEQYF TGTGCCAGCAGCTTTTCTCGCGGGAGACGGTACGAGCAGTACTTC
TRBD2 TRBJ2-1 TRBV6-1 once CASSVGTSGRDEQFF TGTGCCAGCAGTGTGGGGACTAGCGGGAGGGATGAGCAGTTCTTC
TRBD1 TRBJ2-3 TRBV10-2 . CASSPWDRSTDTQYF TGCGCCAGCAGTCCCTGGGACAGAAGCACAGATACGCAGTATTTT
TRBD2 TRBJ2-1 TRBV27 . CASSPILTSGREQFF TGTGCCAGCAGTCCTATACTGACTAGCGGGAGGGAGCAGTTCTTC
. TRBJ2-5 TRBV15 once CATSREVRQIQETQYF TGTGCCACCAGCAGAGAAGTCCGGCAGATCCAAGAGACCCAGTACTTC
. TRBJ1-1 TRBV15 . CATALEGVDTEAFF TGTGCCACCGCATTGGAGGGGGTGGACACTGAAGCTTTCTTT
TRBD1 TRBJ2-5 TRBV9 . CASSNRQGQETQYF TGTGCCAGCAGCAATCGACAGGGCCAAGAGACCCAGTACTTC
. TRBJ1-1 TRBV29-1 . CSVLVPRAGTEAFF TGCAGCGTCCTAGTCCCCAGGGCTGGCACTGAAGCTTTCTTT
TRBD2 TRBJ2-3 TRBV9 . CASSVGASGLFKDTQYF TGTGCCAGCAGCGTAGGGGCTAGCGGACTCTTTAAAGATACGCAGTATTTT
. TRBJ1-1 TRBV27 . CASSAERGRLGTEAFF TGTGCCAGCAGTGCCGAGAGGGGACGGTTAGGTACTGAAGCTTTCTTT
. TRBJ2-7 TRBV7-2 . CASSPQGSGGFYEQYF TGTGCCAGCAGCCCGCAGGGGAGCGGAGGTTTCTACGAGCAGTACTTC
. TRBJ2-5 TRBV6-5 . CASSQALNFQETQYF TGTGCCAGCAGTCAGGCCCTAAACTTCCAAGAGACCCAGTACTTC
. TRBJ1-5 TRBV28 . CASSLYVDRMGPQHF TGTGCCAGCAGTTTATACGTCGATCGCATGGGCCCCCAGCATTTT
TRBD1 TRBJ1-2 TRBV28 few CASSEGTGTNYGYTF TGTGCCAGCAGTGAGGGGACAGGGACTAACTATGGCTACACCTTC
. TRBJ2-7 TRBV5-1 . CASSSTRTEQYF TGCGCCAGCAGCTCGACGAGGACCGAGCAGTACTTC
. TRBJ2-2 TRBV6-5 . CASSLIGDTGELFF TGTGCCAGCAGTTTGATAGGGGACACCGGGGAGCTGTTTTTT
. TRBJ1-2 TRBV27 once CASSAQGLRGYTF TGTGCCAGCAGTGCACAGGGTTTACGGGGCTACACCTTC
TRBD1 TRBJ2-7 TRBV7-9 . CASSLQGAYEQYF TGTGCCAGCAGCTTACAGGGGGCGTATGAGCAGTACTTC
. TRBJ1-6 TRBV11-2 . CASSLGGIISPLHF TGTGCCAGCAGCTTAGGGGGGATAATATCACCCCTCCACTTT
. TRBJ1-3 TRBV9 . CASSVGGVSGNTIYF TGTGCCAGCAGCGTAGGGGGTGTCTCTGGAAACACCATATATTTT
TRBD2 TRBJ2-5 TRBV28 . CASSFSGGKETQYF TGTGCCAGCAGTTTTAGCGGGGGTAAAGAGACCCAGTACTTC
TRBD2 TRBJ2-1 TRBV29-1 . CSVEAWTSGRAREQFF TGCAGCGTTGAAGCTTGGACTAGCGGGAGGGCCCGGGAGCAGTTCTTC
. TRBJ2-7 TRBV2 . CASSRTPRRGEQYF TGTGCCAGCAGTCGGACACCCAGACGCGGGGAGCAGTACTTC
. TRBJ2-3 TRBV9 . CASSPDSLHTQYF TGTGCCAGCAGCCCAGACTCCCTCCATACGCAGTATTTT
. TRBJ2-1 TRBV12-5 . CASGLGTTYNEQFF TGTGCTAGTGGTTTGGGGACCACCTACAATGAGCAGTTCTTC